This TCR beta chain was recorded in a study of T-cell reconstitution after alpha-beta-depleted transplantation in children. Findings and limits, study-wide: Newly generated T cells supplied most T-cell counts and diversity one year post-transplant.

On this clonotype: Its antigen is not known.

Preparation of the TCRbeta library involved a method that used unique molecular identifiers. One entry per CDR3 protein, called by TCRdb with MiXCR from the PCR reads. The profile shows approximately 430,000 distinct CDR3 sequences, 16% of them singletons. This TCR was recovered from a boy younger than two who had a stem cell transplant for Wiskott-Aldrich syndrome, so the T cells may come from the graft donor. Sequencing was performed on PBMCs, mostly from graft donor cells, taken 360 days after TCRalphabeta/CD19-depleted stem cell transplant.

The CDR3 DNA follows: TGCAGTGCGAGGACTAGCGGAAACACCGGGGAGCTGTTTTTT. Translating it yields CSARTSGNTGELFF. The rearrangement joins TRBV20-1 to TRBJ2-2; TRBD2 matches 10 bases. V was pared by 6 bases and J by 2 bases, with 3 bases of the junction left unmatched. Germline V lookup: CDR1 DFQATT, CDR2 SNEGSKA (reference sequence). The CDR3 is made up of 14 amino acids.